This T cell receptor beta chain was found in a study of T cell responses to AZD1222 COVID-19 vaccine. Only in-frame clones appear in the TCRdb table, and some are missing; sequencing was by immunoSEQ multiplex PCR. The sample yields approximately 82,000 clones, roughly 90% seen once. General study points: Only five to seven individuals given AZD1222 were seropositive at baseline. Clonal diversity was possibly underestimated, and white British individuals and females predominated among donors.

Regarding this clone: The antigen is undetermined.

The CDR3 is 14 amino acids. V lost 3 bases and J 7 bases, leaving 12 bases between the germline ends. Looked up from germline, CDR1 is SEHNR and CDR2 is FQNEAQ (reference sequence). V usage is TRBV7-9 and J usage is TRBJ1-4; D is possibly TRBD1 (6 bases). The sequenced sample was peripheral blood, obtained on day 0 of AZD1222 vaccination. The receptor comes from an adult in good health. CDR3 sequence (DNA): TGTGCCAGCAGCTTCGGCAGGGGTTTTGAAAAACTGTTTTTT. It yields the protein CASSFGRGFEKLFF. The variable domain in full, with the rest retrieved from reference TRBV7-9 and TRBJ1-4, is DTGVSQNPRHKITKRGQNVTFRCDPISEHNRLYWYRQTLGQGPEFLTYFQNEAQLEKSRLLSDRFSAERPKGSFSTLEIQRTEQGDSAMYLCASSFGRGFEKLFFGSGTQLSVL.